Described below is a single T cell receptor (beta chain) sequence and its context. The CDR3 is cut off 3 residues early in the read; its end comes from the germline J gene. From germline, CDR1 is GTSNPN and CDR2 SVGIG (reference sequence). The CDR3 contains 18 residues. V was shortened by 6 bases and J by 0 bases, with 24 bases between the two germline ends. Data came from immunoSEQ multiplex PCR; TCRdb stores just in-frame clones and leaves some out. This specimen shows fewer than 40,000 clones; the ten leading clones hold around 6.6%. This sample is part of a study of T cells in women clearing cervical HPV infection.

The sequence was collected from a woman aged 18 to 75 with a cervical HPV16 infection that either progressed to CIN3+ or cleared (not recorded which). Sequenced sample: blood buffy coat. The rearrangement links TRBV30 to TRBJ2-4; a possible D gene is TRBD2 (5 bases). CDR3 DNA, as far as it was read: TGTGCCTGCGCACCCGACCTCGGGGAGTTCCTAGCCAAAAACATT. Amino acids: CACAPDLGEFLAKNI. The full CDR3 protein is CACAPDLGEFLAKNIQYF.